The 2 T cell receptor beta chains below were found in one sample sequenced in a study of cytomegalovirus exposure and HLA in healthy donors. Sequenced by immunoSEQ multiplex PCR; TCRdb stores in-frame clones only, minus some. The sample records fewer than 300,000 clones, approximately 88% being singletons. Sequencing was performed on PBMCs. The origin of the receptors is a woman between 18 and 29 years old in good health and CMV-seronegative.

This clone has only one observation. The chain couples TRBV7-9 to TRBJ2-7, with D maybe TRBD1 (5 bases). Trimming stripped 5 bases from V and 4 bases from J, with 9 bases between. This CDR3 has 12 residues. Per the germline V gene, CDR1 is SEHNR and CDR2 is FQNEAQ (reference sequence). The CDR3 loop is CASSVGQYEQYF. CDR3 bases: TGTGCCAGCAGCGTGGGGCAATACGAGCAGTACTTC. Drawing the rest from reference TRBV7-9 and TRBJ2-7, the complete variable domain is DTGVSQNPRHKITKRGQNVTFRCDPISEHNRLYWYRQTLGQGPEFLTYFQNEAQLEKSRLLSDRFSAERPKGSFSTLEIQRTEQGDSAMYLCASSVGQYEQYFGPGTRLTVT.

The chain employs TRBV7-6 and TRBJ2-7, with D maybe TRBD2 (5 bases). Germline-derived CDR1 and CDR2 are SGHVS and FNYEAQ. The CDR3 is made up of 14 amino acids. Between the trimmed V and J ends, which lost 5 bases and 0 bases, there was a span of 11 bases. For the CDR3, the DNA is TGTGCCAGCAGCGCGGGCGACAACTCCTACGAGCAGTACTTC. Residues: CASSAGDNSYEQYF.